The 14 T cell receptor beta chains below were found in one sample sequenced in a study of blood T cell repertoires in COVID-19. Assay: immunoSEQ multiplex PCR; the TCRdb copy retains only in-frame clones and omits some. This sample has 150,000 to 250,000 clones, with around 79% found just once. Sequencing was done on a sample of peripheral blood. These receptors were collected from a woman aged 40 to 50 with COVID-19, enrolled during active disease.

V is TRBV4-2 and J is TRBJ2-2, with D possibly matching TRBD2 (5 bases). Germline-derived CDR1 and CDR2 are LGHNA and YNFKEQ. CDR3 length: 13 residues. Trimming stripped 1 base from V and 6 bases from J, with 6 bases between. In nucleotides, the CDR3 is TGTGCCAGCAGCCAAGCGAGGGCCGGGGAGCTGTTTTTT. It encodes CASSQARAGELFF.

This chain uses TRBV19 with TRBJ2-6; TRBD1 is a possible D gene (5 bases). The CDR3 is made up of 17 amino acids. Germline V gene sequence: CDR1 LNHDA, CDR2 SQIVND (reference sequence). Deletions cut 5 bases from V and 0 bases from J, with 14 bases between. The CDR3 sequence is CASSYRRISSGANVLTF. The CDR3 nucleotides are TGTGCCAGTAGTTACAGGCGAATAAGCTCTGGGGCCAACGTCCTGACTTTC.

This rearrangement joins TRBV4-2 to TRBJ1-4; 8 nucleotides align to TRBD1. V lost 1 base and J lost 8; bases outside the gene matches: 18. Germline V gives CDR1 LGHNA, CDR2 YNFKEQ. This CDR3 is built from 19 residues. This CDR3 is CASSQALGTGTYFGEKLFF. The DNA of the CDR3 is TGTGCCAGCAGCCAAGCCTTGGGGACAGGCACCTATTTCGGAGAAAAACTGTTTTTT.

The chain is built from TRBV7-2 and TRBJ2-1; possible D gene TRBD2, 8 bases. CDR1 SGHTA and CDR2 FQGNSA come from the germline V gene. The CDR3 totals 19 residues. Trimming cost V 1 base and J 0 bases, with 19 bases left between them. In DNA form, the CDR3 reads TGTGCCAGCAGCTTAGGAGGGGGCCTGGGGACTAGCTCCTACAATGAGCAGTTCTTC. Protein product: CASSLGGGLGTSSYNEQFF.

Concerning this clone: Other DNA sequences of this sample code for an identical CDR3. The rearrangement joins TRBV7-2 to TRBJ2-7, with D perhaps matching TRBD2 (5 bases). The V gene's germline CDR1 is SGHTA and CDR2 FQGNSA. The CDR3 covers 14 residues. V was pared by 1 base and J by 4 bases, with 11 bases between. CDR3 protein: CASSLGGLSYEQYF. DNA of the CDR3: TGTGCCAGCAGCTTAGGAGGGTTAAGTTACGAGCAGTACTTC.

V usage is TRBV28 and J usage is TRBJ2-7; 10 positions match TRBD1. V shed 9 bases and J 5 bases; nucleotides not matched to a gene: 4. Germline lookup yields CDR1 MDHEN and CDR2 SYDVKM. The length of the CDR3 is 12 residues. CDR3 DNA: TGTGCCAGTGGACAGGGGGTCGACGAGCAGTACTTC. This translates into CASGQGVDEQYF.

This chain links TRBV3-1 (or the pseudogene TRBV3-2) with TRBJ1-2, with 8 bases that match TRBD1. Germline trimming cut 0 bases from V and 7 bases from J; bases unmatched to any gene: 10. Per germline, CDR1 LGHDT and CDR2 YNNKEL (reference sequence). This CDR3 spans 16 amino acids. The CDR3 region is CASSQDGQGPRGGYTF. CDR3 DNA sequence: TGTGCCAGCAGCCAAGATGGACAGGGTCCCAGGGGTGGCTACACCTTC.

CDR3 amino acids: CAWSGLSSDYNEQFF. CDR3 coding DNA: TGTGCCTGGAGTGGTCTCTCGTCAGACTACAATGAGCAGTTCTTC. The chain joins TRBV30 to TRBJ2-1; D is uncertain. The V gene lost 1 base and the J gene lost 3 bases, with 13 bases spanning the gap. The germline V gene has CDR1 GTSNPN and CDR2 SVGIG (reference sequence). The CDR3 has 15 amino acids.

V and J are TRBV4-3 and TRBJ1-2; D is perhaps TRBD1 (5 bases). The V end was cut by 1 base, the J end by 4 bases, with 7 bases between. The CDR3 length is 13 residues. In germline, CDR1 is LGHNA, CDR2 YSLEER. The CDR3 here is CASSQAGGYGYTF. CDR3 in DNA: TGCGCCAGCAGCCAAGCGGGGGGCTATGGCTACACCTTC.

The count of this clone is one. This sequence joins TRBV5-4 and TRBJ1-2; TRBD1 aligns across 11 bases. CDR3 length equals 16 residues. The germline V gene encodes CDR1 SGHNT and CDR2 YYREEE (reference sequence). V was pared by 4 bases and J by 7 bases, with 12 bases of the junction left unmatched. The CDR3 DNA reads TGTGCCAGCAGCACAGACCTCGGACAGGGGGCGAGTGGCTACACCTTC. As protein: CASSTDLGQGASGYTF.

The genes are TRBV7-2 and TRBJ1-1; weak D call: TRBD1 (5 bases). V was trimmed by 4 bases and J by 4 bases, leaving 16 bases between them. This CDR3 has 15 residues. Germline V gene data show CDR1 as SGHTA and CDR2 as FQGNSA. CDR3 region: CASSSTGDGGTEAFF. The DNA for the CDR3 is TGTGCCAGCAGCTCGACGGGGGACGGGGGCACTGAAGCTTTCTTT.

The V gene is TRBV5-4, the J gene TRBJ2-7; D is undetermined. The CDR3 consists of 13 residues. Germline CDR1 is SGHNT and CDR2 is YYREEE (reference sequence). The V end lost 4 bases, the J end lost 3 bases, and 11 bases lay between the germline ends. This chain's CDR3 is CASSPQANYEQYF. The CDR3 DNA follows: TGTGCCAGCAGCCCCCAGGCAAACTACGAGCAGTACTTC.

The chain links TRBV3-1 (or the pseudogene TRBV3-2) to TRBJ1-1; D is uncertain. The CDR3 contains 13 residues. Germline assignment: CDR1 LGHDT and CDR2 YNNKEL (reference sequence). The ends were cut back, 4 bases at V and 4 bases at J, with 10 bases in the middle. The CDR3 loop reads CASSLTEVTEAFF. The CDR3 DNA sequence: TGTGCCAGCAGCCTGACCGAGGTCACTGAAGCTTTCTTT.

This chain joins TRBV19 and TRBJ2-2, with TRBD1 as a possible D gene (5 bases). The ends were cut back, 5 bases at V and 1 base at J, with 8 bases in the middle. CDR3 length: 14 residues. CDR1 and CDR2 (germline): LNHDA, SQIVND (reference sequence). CDR3 nucleotides: TGTGCCAGTAGTGGGCAGGGGAACACCGGGGAGCTGTTTTTT. It is translated as CASSGQGNTGELFF.